The present T cell receptor (beta chain) was sequenced within a study of blood T cell repertoires in COVID-19. Clinical histories supplied by participants themselves formed the basis of cohort assignment. Germline V CDR1 and CDR2: MNHNY, SVGAGI (reference sequence). The CDR3 runs to 17 residues. J lost 5 bases, V lost 5 bases, and 9 bases had no gene match. Clones were sequenced by immunoSEQ multiplex PCR, and TCRdb holds only the in-frame ones, with some missing. The sample lists fewer than 350,000 clones, roughly 93% occurring once. The specimen was PBMCs or T cells enriched from blood (not recorded which). This clonotype was obtained from a woman aged 40 to 50 with acute COVID-19. The rearrangement uses TRBV6-6 and TRBJ2-7; 16 bases align to TRBD2. The CDR3 reads CASSPTGLAGGHNEQYF. In DNA, the CDR3 is TGTGCCAGCAGTCCAACGGGACTAGCGGGGGGGCATAACGAGCAGTACTTC.